This T cell receptor beta chain was captured by sequencing in a study of T cell responses to AZD1222 COVID-19 vaccine. On the study more broadly: It was second doses at about 4 or about 12 weeks that were pooled. Study-wide points: Vaccination with two AZD1222 doses was followed by a rise in Spike-specific TCR breadth and depth. Baseline seropositives among AZD1222 recipients totaled only 5 to 7. Nearly half of the spike-specific TCRs reportedly recognize variant regions that carry no mutations.

About this clone: Its antigen is undetermined.

Clones were read by immunoSEQ multiplex PCR, and TCRdb kept only the in-frame ones, dropping some. The sample has about 70,000 clones, 75% to 90% seen once; the top ten hold approximately 20%. CDR3 size: 15 residues. Sequenced material: peripheral blood, taken on day 0 of AZD1222 vaccination. The J gene is TRBJ2-5, the V gene TRBV21-1; the table's D call of TRBD2 was not tested on the DNA. TRBV21-1 is given as a pseudogene. This TCR derives from an adult in good health. The DNA for the CDR3 is TGTGCCAGCAGCAAAGGCCATAGCGGGAGTGAGACCCAGTACTTC. It codes for CASSKGHSGSETQYF.